This paragraph covers one T cell receptor (beta chain) sequence. Its specificity is unknown. The germline V gene has CDR1 MGHRA and CDR2 YSYEKL. The CDR3 has 15 amino acids. V dropped 3 bases and J dropped 2; count of bases not matched to a gene: 6. Everyone who donated was a healthy bone marrow donor. The data were taken from a study of cytomegalovirus exposure and HLA in healthy donors. The study ran its PCR with 60 Vbeta and 13 Jbeta primers. Repertoires were generated with immunoSEQ multiplex PCR, while TCRdb's copy carries only in-frame clones and drops some. This sample has under 150,000 clones, with just under 85% found just once. Whole-study findings and limits: Specificity of a few CMV-associated chains for CMV antigens was verified in vitro.

The receptor was derived from a boy aged 2 to 9 in good health and CMV-seronegative. The rearrangement joins TRBV4-1 to TRBJ1-2; TRBD1 agrees at 7 bases. The source material was PBMCs. The CDR3 bases are TGCGCCAGCAGCCACGTCCAGACAGGGAACTATGGCTACACCTTC. Residues: CASSHVQTGNYGYTF.